The 2 T cell receptor beta chains in this list originate from one sample, sequenced in a study of human T cells and chemical hapten exposure. Documented time point: patch test 2, 6 weeks after DPC sensitization. The treatment here: therapeutic diphenylcyclopropenone sensitization with weekly scalp DPC. A single record per CDR3 protein comes from TCRdb applying MiXCR to the RACE reads. This table has tens of thousands of distinct CDR3 sequences, 8.5% appearing once. This specimen consisted of whole blood, obtained in connection with sensitization to the hapten diphenylcyclopropenone (DPC). The receptors originated from a woman aged 45-59 years with alopecia areata. Some clones in this sample may be carry-over from other donors' samples.

This clonotype was counted at least ten times. This rearrangement joins TRBV20-1 to TRBJ1-6; 8 bases are a match to TRBD1. Germline lookup yields CDR1 DFQATT and CDR2 SNEGSKA (reference sequence). Trimming cost V 7 bases and J 4 bases; bases outside gene matches: 9. The CDR3 runs to 15 residues. CDR3 loop: CSVMSGGSYNSPLHF. The CDR3 region has the DNA TGCAGTGTCATGTCAGGGGGCTCATATAATTCACCCCTCCACTTT.

This clonotype was observed a few times. The genes are TRBV11-2 and TRBJ2-2; 11 bases map to TRBD1. CDR1 and CDR2 from the germline V gene are SGHAT and FQNNGV. There are 15 residues in the CDR3. After removal of 10 bases from V and 2 bases from J, the junction contained 6 bases not matched to a gene. The chain's CDR3 is CATMRTGGNTGELFF. CDR3 DNA: TGTGCCACTATGCGGACAGGGGGCAACACCGGGGAGCTGTTTTTT.